The clone carrying this TCR beta chain was picked up a small number of times. Its specificity is not known. The CDR3 is made up of 14 amino acids. V shed 3 bases, J shed 2 bases, and the junction held 4 bases outside the gene matches. Germline V lookup: CDR1 SNHLY, CDR2 FYNNEI. A sample-barcoded 5' primer and a J-beta primer mix were used in a second PCR of about 6 to 12 cycles. CDR3-containing paired-end reads numbered at least 3 million in each sample. TCRdb reanalysed the 5' RACE reads using MiXCR and keeps one entry per CDR3 protein. The sample lists about 680,000 distinct CDR3 sequences, 49% occurring once. The source of the sample is a study of blood T cells in healthy people across ages. Study-wide findings and caveats: When set beside aged donors, long-lived donors presented more naive CD4+ cells and higher diversity.

The genes are TRBV2 and TRBJ2-7, with 7 nucleotides matching TRBD1. What was sequenced was blood. The source is an older woman in good health. CDR3 bases: TGTGCCAGCAGTGATGGGACAGAGACCTACGAGCAGTACTTC. Amino acids: CASSDGTETYEQYF.